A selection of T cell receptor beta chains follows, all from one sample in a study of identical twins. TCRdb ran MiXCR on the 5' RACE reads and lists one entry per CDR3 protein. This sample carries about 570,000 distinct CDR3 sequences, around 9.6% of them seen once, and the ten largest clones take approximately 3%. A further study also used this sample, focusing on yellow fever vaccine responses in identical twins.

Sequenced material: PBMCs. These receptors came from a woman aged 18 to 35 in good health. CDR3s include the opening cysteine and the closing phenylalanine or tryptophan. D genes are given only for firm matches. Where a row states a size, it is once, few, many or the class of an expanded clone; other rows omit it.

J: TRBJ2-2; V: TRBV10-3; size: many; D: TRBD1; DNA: TGTGCCATCAGTGAGTCTGAACAGGGGGCTGGCGGGGAGCTGTTTTTT; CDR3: CAISESEQGAGGELFF
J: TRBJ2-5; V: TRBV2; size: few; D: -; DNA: TGTGCCAGCAGTGAACTCGCGGAACCCCAGTACTTC; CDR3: CASSELAEPQYF
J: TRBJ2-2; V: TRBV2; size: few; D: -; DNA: TGTGCCAGCAATAGGTTGGGACCGAACACCGGGGAGCTGTTTTTT; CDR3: CASNRLGPNTGELFF
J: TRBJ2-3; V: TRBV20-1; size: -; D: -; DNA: TGCAGTGCCCTAGGTCCGGGAAGCACAGATACGCAGTATTTT; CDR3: CSALGPGSTDTQYF
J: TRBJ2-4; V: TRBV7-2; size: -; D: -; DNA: TGTGCCAGCAGCCCCCAAGAGGGCGCCATTCAGTACTTC; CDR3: CASSPQEGAIQYF
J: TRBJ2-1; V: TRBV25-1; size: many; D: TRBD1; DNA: TGTGCCAGCAGTGAGTTCAGAGGGGGCAGTGAGCAGTTCTTC; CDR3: CASSEFRGGSEQFF
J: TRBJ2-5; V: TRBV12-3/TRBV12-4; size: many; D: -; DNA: TGTGCCAGCACTCCCCGGGGGAGAGAGACCCAGTACTTC; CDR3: CASTPRGRETQYF
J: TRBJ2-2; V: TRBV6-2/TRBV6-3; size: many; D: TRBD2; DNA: TGTGCCAGCGAGAGTGGGAGGGGCACCGGGGAGCTGTTTTTT; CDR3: CASESGRGTGELFF
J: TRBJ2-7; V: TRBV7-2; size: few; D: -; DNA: TGTGCCAGCAGCTTATCAAGGGACGCAGGCCCCTACGAGCAGTACTTC; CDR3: CASSLSRDAGPYEQYF
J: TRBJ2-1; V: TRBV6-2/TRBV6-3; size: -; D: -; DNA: TGTGCCAGCAGGTCAGGGGTGGATGAGCAGTTCTTC; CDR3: CASRSGVDEQFF
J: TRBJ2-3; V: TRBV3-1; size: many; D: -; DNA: TGTGCCAGCAGCCAAGATCAGGCTACGCAGTATTTT; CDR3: CASSQDQATQYF
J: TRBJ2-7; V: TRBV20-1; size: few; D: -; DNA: TGCAGTGCTAGATCCGACCTGGCCTACGAGCAGTACTTC; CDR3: CSARSDLAYEQYF
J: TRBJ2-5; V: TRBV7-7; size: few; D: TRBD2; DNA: TGTGCTAGCAGCGGCGGTGGGCGGGGGGTACAAGAGACCCAGTACTTC; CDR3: CASSGGGRGVQETQYF
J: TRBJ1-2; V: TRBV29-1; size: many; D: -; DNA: TGCAGCGTTGGGAACCGGGGCCCTAACTATGGCTACACCTTC; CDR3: CSVGNRGPNYGYTF
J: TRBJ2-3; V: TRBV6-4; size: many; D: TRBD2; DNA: TGTGCCAGCAGTGAAGGGACTAGCGGGACAGATACGCAGTATTTT; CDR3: CASSEGTSGTDTQYF
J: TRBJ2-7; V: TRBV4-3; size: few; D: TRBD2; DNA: TGCGCCAGCAGCCAAGATGCTCTAGCGGGACTTTCCTACGAGCAGTACTTC; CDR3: CASSQDALAGLSYEQYF
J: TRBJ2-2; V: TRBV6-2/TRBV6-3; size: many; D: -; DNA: TGTGCCAGCAGTTACGAGATAACCGGGGAGCTGTTTTTT; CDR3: CASSYEITGELFF
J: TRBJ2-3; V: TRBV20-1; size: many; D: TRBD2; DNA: TGCAGTGCTAGAGGAGGGACTAGCGGTAGCACAGATACGCAGTATTTT; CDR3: CSARGGTSGSTDTQYF
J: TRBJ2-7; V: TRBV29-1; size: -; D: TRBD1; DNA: TGCAGCGTTGTTTCCGGGACAGGGCTTTTTGAGCAGTACTTC; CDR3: CSVVSGTGLFEQYF
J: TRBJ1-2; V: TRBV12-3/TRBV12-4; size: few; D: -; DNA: TGTGCCAGTTCGGACGGGCGTGGCTACACCTTC; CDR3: CASSDGRGYTF
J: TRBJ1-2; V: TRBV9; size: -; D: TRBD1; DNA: TGTGCCAGCAGCGTAGCCCCCGGGACAGGGGATGGCTACACCTTC; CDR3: CASSVAPGTGDGYTF
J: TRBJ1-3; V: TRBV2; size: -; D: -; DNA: TGTGCCAGCAGTGAAATCTTCACTAACTCTGGAAACACCATATATTTT; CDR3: CASSEIFTNSGNTIYF
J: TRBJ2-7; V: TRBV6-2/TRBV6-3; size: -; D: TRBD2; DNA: TGTGCCAGCAGTTGGCCTAGCGGGCAGAAATCCTACGAGCAGTACTTC; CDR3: CASSWPSGQKSYEQYF
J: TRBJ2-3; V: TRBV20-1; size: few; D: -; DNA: TGCAGTGCCCTACAGGACTTCACAGATACGCAGTATTTT; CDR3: CSALQDFTDTQYF
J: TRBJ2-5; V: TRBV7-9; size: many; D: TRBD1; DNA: TGTGCCAGCAGCCCCAAACCTAGGTGGGACAGAGAAGAGACCCAGTACTTC; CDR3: CASSPKPRWDREETQYF
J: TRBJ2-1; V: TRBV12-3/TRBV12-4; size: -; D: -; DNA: TGTGCCAGCAGTTTTGGATTGGGGCGGCAGTTCTTC; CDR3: CASSFGLGRQFF
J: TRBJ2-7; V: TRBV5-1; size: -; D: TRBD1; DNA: TGCGCCAGCAGCTTGGAAGGGGGCTTCGACGAGCAGTACTTC; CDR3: CASSLEGGFDEQYF
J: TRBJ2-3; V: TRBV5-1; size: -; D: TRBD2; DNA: TGCGCCAGCAGCTTGGACGGTAGCGGGCCCACAGATACGCAGTATTTT; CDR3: CASSLDGSGPTDTQYF
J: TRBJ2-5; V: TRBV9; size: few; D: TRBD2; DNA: TGTGCCAGCAGCGGGAAGACCGGGGGGGAGACCCAGTACTTC; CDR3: CASSGKTGGETQYF
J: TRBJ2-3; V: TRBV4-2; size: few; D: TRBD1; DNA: TGTGCCAGCAGCCACCAAGCTAGACAGGGGCCATCTCGGGTGAAGAACACAGATACGCAGTATTTT; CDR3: CASSHQARQGPSRVKNTDTQYF
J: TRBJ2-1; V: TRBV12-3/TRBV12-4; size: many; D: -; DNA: TGTGCCAGCAGTTTTTCACTAGGCGACAATGAGCAGTTCTTC; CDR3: CASSFSLGDNEQFF
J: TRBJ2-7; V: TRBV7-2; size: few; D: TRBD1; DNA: TGTGCCAGCAGCTTGGACAGGGTAATCTCCGGCGAGCAGTACTTC; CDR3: CASSLDRVISGEQYF
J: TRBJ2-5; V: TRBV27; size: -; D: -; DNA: TGTGCCAGCAGTTCCGGGACGCGCAGCCTACAGTACTTC; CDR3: CASSSGTRSLQYF
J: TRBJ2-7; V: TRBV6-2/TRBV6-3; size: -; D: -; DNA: TGTGCCAGCAGTTACTCTGTGATGCCCGGGGCGAGCAGAACCTACGAGCAGTACTTC; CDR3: CASSYSVMPGASRTYEQYF
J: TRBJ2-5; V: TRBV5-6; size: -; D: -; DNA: TGTGCCATGAGCTTCGGACAGAAAGAGACCCAGTACTTC; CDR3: CAMSFGQKETQYF
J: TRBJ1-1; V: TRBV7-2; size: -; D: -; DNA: TGTGCCAGCAGCTTAGACAGGAATTTGGCTTTCTTT; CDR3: CASSLDRNLAFF
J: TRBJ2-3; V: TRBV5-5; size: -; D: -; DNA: TGTGCCAGCAGCTTTCCCGACTGGCCAGATACGCAGTATTTT; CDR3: CASSFPDWPDTQYF
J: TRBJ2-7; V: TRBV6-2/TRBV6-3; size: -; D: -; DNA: TGTGCCAGCAGTTACCCAGGGGGGACCTACGAGCAGTACTTC; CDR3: CASSYPGGTYEQYF
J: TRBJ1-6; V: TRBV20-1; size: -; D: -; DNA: TGCAGTGCTCCGGAGGTGCGGAGCTCCTATAATTCACCCCTCCACTTT; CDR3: CSAPEVRSSYNSPLHF
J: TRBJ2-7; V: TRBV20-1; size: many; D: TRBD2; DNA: TGCAGTGCTCTCAACCTAGCGGGGGGGCCCTACGAGCAGTACTTC; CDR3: CSALNLAGGPYEQYF
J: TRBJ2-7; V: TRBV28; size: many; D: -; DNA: TGTGCCAGCAGTTTAAGGCAGGGGGAGCAGTACTTC; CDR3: CASSLRQGEQYF
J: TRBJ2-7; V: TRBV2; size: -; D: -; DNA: TGTGCCAGCAGTGAAGCGCCAGGACGGAGCAATTTCTACGAGCAGTACTTC; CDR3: CASSEAPGRSNFYEQYF
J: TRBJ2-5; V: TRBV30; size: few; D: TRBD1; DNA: TGTGCCTGGAGACAGGGGAAAGAGACCCAGTACTTC; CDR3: CAWRQGKETQYF
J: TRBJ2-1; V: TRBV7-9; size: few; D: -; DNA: TGTGCCAGCAGCTTAATTCCAGACAATGAGCAGTTCTTC; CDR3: CASSLIPDNEQFF
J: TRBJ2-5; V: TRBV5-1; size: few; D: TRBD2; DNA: TGCGCCAGCAGCTTGGGTCCGGGAGGAATCGGGGAGACCCAGTACTTC; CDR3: CASSLGPGGIGETQYF
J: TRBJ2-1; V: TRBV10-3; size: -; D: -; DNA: TGTGCCATCAGTGAGTCGTTTTTGGGTGAGCAGTTCTTC; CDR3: CAISESFLGEQFF
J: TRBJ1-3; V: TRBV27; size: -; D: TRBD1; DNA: TGTGCCAGCAGTTTATCGTGGACAGGTGGAAACACCATATATTTT; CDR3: CASSLSWTGGNTIYF
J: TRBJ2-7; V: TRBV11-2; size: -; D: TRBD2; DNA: TGTGCCAGCAGCTTCGGACTAGCGGGCCTCTCCTACGAGCAGTACTTC; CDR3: CASSFGLAGLSYEQYF
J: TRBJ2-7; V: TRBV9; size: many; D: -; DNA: TGTGCCAGCAGCGTAGGAGGGAGGAGGATAAACTACGAGCAGTACTTC; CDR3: CASSVGGRRINYEQYF